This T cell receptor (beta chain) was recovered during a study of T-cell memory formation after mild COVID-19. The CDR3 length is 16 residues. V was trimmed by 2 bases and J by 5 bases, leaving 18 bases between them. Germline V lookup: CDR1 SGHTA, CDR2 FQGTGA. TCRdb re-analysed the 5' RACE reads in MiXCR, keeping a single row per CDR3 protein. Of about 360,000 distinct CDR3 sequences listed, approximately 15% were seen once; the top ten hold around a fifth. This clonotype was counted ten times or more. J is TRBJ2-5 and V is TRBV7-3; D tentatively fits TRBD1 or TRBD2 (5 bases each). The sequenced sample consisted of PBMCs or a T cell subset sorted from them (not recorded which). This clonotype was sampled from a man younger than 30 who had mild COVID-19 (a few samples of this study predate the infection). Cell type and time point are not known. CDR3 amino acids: CASSLSGPSLGETQYF. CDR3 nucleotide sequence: TGTGCCAGCAGCTTATCGGGACCTAGTCTGGGGGAGACCCAGTACTTC.